This TCR beta chain was recovered during a study of cytomegalovirus exposure and HLA in healthy donors. Study details: A prior study identified 90 million to 120 million unique TCR beta sequences from about 200 million T cells. Study-wide points: Several V segments, TRBV6-2 and TRBV6-3 among them, could not be told apart and were dropped.

The V gene's germline CDR1 is SGHRS and CDR2 YFSETQ. V trimming: 9 bases; J trimming: 4 bases; junction bases outside the gene matches: 12. The CDR3 covers 15 residues. PCR amplification relied on 60 Vbeta primers (plus 13 Jbeta primers). Using immunoSEQ multiplex PCR, the repertoire was profiled, and TCRdb retains in-frame clones only, with some absent. This sample has approximately 170,000 clones; just over 70% occur once, and the top ten carry 4.7%. Regarding this clone: Its antigen is currently unknown.

Sample: PBMCs. The source of this sequence is a man younger than 35 in good health and CMV-seropositive. The rearrangement links TRBV5-1 to TRBJ2-2; 7 bases line up with TRBD1. The CDR3 is CATSQGTWGTGELFF. DNA for the CDR3: TGCGCCACCTCACAGGGGACCTGGGGCACCGGGGAGCTGTTTTTT.